The present entry profiles one T cell receptor (beta chain) with its context. The entry originates in a study of blood T cell repertoires in COVID-19. In the study overall: T cells, B-cell-depleted T cells, or PBMCs supplied cDNA or gDNA.

The V and J ends lost 5 bases and 10 bases, in that order; junction bases with no gene match: 10. Per the germline V gene, CDR1 is ENHRY and CDR2 is SYGVKD. This CDR3 is built from 14 residues. Original processing notes: Amplification of reference gene primers provided the estimated nucleated cell counts. Repertoires were generated with immunoSEQ multiplex PCR, while TCRdb's copy carries only in-frame clones and drops some. That table furnishes V, J and clone size, whereas the DNA furnished D and trimming. In the table there are around 240,000 clones, around 83% of which are singletons. Specimen: peripheral blood. This receptor was identified in a woman between 45 and 65 years old with acute or convalescent COVID-19. This chain connects TRBV10-3 to TRBJ2-1, with 8 bases matching TRBD2. The DNA of the CDR3 is TGTGCCATCAGTACAGCGGGAGTGGTGCAAGAGCAGTTCTTC. Its translation is CAISTAGVVQEQFF.